The present TCR beta chain was sequenced within a study of blood T cell repertoires in COVID-19. Overall study context: In each case, the material was cDNA or gDNA derived from T cells, B-cell-depleted T cells, or PBMCs.

The germline gives CDR1 SGHKS, CDR2 YYEKEE (reference sequence). The CDR3 sequence is 18 residues long. V lost 1 base to trimming and J lost 0 bases, with 17 bases between them. The authors' processing: How many nucleated cells were present was estimated from reference gene primer amplification. The table came from immunoSEQ multiplex PCR; TCRdb's copy has only in-frame clones and leaves some out. V and J calls and clone size come straight from that table; D and trimming were deduced from the DNA. The sample gives 310,000 or so clones, more than 75% of which show up once; 1.5% to 2% is in the top ten.

The chain carries TRBV5-5 and TRBJ1-3, with D unresolved. Specimen: peripheral blood. This receptor was identified in a woman in her forties or fifties with acute or convalescent COVID-19. The DNA for the CDR3 is TGTGCCAGCAGCTTGCGTGGTCAGAAAGTAAGCTCTGGAAACACCATATATTTT. Its protein product is CASSLRGQKVSSGNTIYF. Full variable domain (remainder filled in from reference TRBV5-5 and TRBJ1-3): DAGVTQSPTHLIKTRGQQVTLRCSPISGHKSVSWYQQVLGQGPQFIFQYYEKEERGRGNFPDRFSARQFPNYSSELNVNALLLGDSALYLCASSLRGQKVSSGNTIYFGEGSWLTVV.